A selection of T cell receptor beta chains follows, all from one sample in a study of cytomegalovirus exposure and HLA in healthy donors. Here immunoSEQ multiplex PCR was the method, and the copy in TCRdb shows in-frame clones only, minus some. The table shows some 150,000 clones, with roughly 81% occurring only once. Sequencing input: PBMCs. The source is a woman in her late teens or twenties in good health and CMV-seronegative. The CDR3 runs from the conserved cysteine through the conserved F or W. D genes are given only for firm matches. For some rows the clone size is stated as once, few or many, or as a class when expanded; others skip it.

NA,TRBV7-2,TRBJ2-7,NA,TGTGCCAGCAGCCCCCGAGGGGGGGCAGTCTACGAGCAGTACTTC,CASSPRGGAVYEQYF
NA,TRBV7-7,TRBJ2-5,NA,TGTGCTAGCAGCCAACACGGGAATGGAGAGACCCAGTACTTC,CASSQHGNGETQYF
NA,TRBV6-1,TRBJ2-7,NA,TGTGCCAGCAGTGAATTGAGGGTAAACCACGAGCAGTACTTC,CASSELRVNHEQYF
NA,TRBV7-2,TRBJ2-3,TRBD2,TGTGCCAGCAGCTCCTACCTATCTAGCGGTGGTGCAGATACGCAGTATTTT,CASSSYLSSGGADTQYF
NA,TRBV18,TRBJ2-7,TRBD1,TGTGCCAGCTCAGACAGGGTAACCTACGAGCAGTACTTC,CASSDRVTYEQYF
NA,TRBV7-3,TRBJ2-3,NA,TGTGCCAGCAGCTTGACTGGAGACACAGATACGCAGTATTTT,CASSLTGDTDTQYF
NA,TRBV27,TRBJ2-1,TRBD2,TGTGCCAGCAGCCCGGGAGGCAATGAGCAGTTCTTC,CASSPGGNEQFF
NA,TRBV9,TRBJ2-3,NA,TGTGCCAGCAGCGTGGGGAGACAGGATTTACCTAGCACAGATACGCAGTATTTT,CASSVGRQDLPSTDTQYF
NA,TRBV7-9,TRBJ2-3,TRBD2,TGTGCCAGCAGCCGAGTAGCGGGGAGAACAGATACGCAGTATTTT,CASSRVAGRTDTQYF
NA,TRBV28,TRBJ2-5,NA,TGTGCCAGCAGTTCGCCCTCTCCCGGGGGTAAAGAGACCCAGTACTTC,CASSSPSPGGKETQYF
NA,TRBV13,TRBJ1-1,NA,TGTGCCAGCAGCCTGAGAGGGACTGAAGCTTTCTTT,CASSLRGTEAFF
NA,TRBV6-5,TRBJ1-1,TRBD1,TGTGCCAGCAGTCCGACCCGGGACAGGACTGAAGCTTTCTTT,CASSPTRDRTEAFF
NA,TRBV27,TRBJ1-6,NA,TGTGCCAGCCAGGAGGCTAATTCACCCCTCCACTTT,CASQEANSPLHF
NA,TRBV18,TRBJ2-3,NA,TGTGCCAGCTCCCTCAGTACAGATACGCAGTATTTT,CASSLSTDTQYF
NA,TRBV28,TRBJ1-4,NA,TGTGCCAGCAGTTTATTTGGAGGATCAACTAATGAAAAACTGTTTTTT,CASSLFGGSTNEKLFF
NA,TRBV7-9,TRBJ2-2,NA,TGTGCCAGCAGCTTAATGGGGGGCACCGGGGAGCTGTTTTTT,CASSLMGGTGELFF
NA,TRBV15,TRBJ2-5,NA,TGTGCCACCAGCAGAGGGGGGGCGGGAGAGGAGACCCAGTACTTC,CATSRGGAGEETQYF
NA,TRBV4-1,TRBJ1-5,NA,TGCGCCAGCAGCCAAGGGCCATTTAGCAATCAGCCCCAGCATTTT,CASSQGPFSNQPQHF
once,TRBV9,TRBJ2-5,TRBD2,TGTGCCAGCAGCCGAGGACTAGCTGAAGAGACCCAGTACTTC,CASSRGLAEETQYF
NA,TRBV27,TRBJ2-5,TRBD1,TGTGCCAGCAGTTTCGGGGACAGGGGGCCAGGGGACCAAGAGACCCAGTACTTC,CASSFGDRGPGDQETQYF
NA,TRBV5-1,TRBJ2-5,NA,TGCGCCAGCAGCGGCGGGGCGGTAGGAGAGACCCAGTACTTC,CASSGGAVGETQYF
NA,TRBV18,TRBJ2-7,NA,TGTGCCAGCTCATCTAACAGGGAAGTGGAGTACTTC,CASSSNREVEYF
NA,TRBV11-1,TRBJ1-6,NA,TGTGCCAGCAGCTTAATAACAGCTGAGAATTCACCCCTCCACTTT,CASSLITAENSPLHF
NA,TRBV28,TRBJ2-1,NA,TGTGCCAGCAGTTTGGGGGCCAATGAGCAGTTCTTC,CASSLGANEQFF
few,TRBV28,TRBJ1-5,NA,TGTGCCAGCAGTCCTACCCTGGGCAGGGGAGGCAATCAGCCCCAGCATTTT,CASSPTLGRGGNQPQHF
NA,TRBV25-1,TRBJ1-4,NA,TGTGCCAGCAGTTTCGGAGGGGAAAAACTGTTTTTT,CASSFGGEKLFF
few,TRBV18,TRBJ2-2,NA,TGTGCCAGCTCACCTCGAACAGGGAGCACCGGGGAGCTGTTTTTT,CASSPRTGSTGELFF
few,TRBV28,TRBJ2-1,TRBD1,TGTGCCAGCAGGGATCCGGGACAGGGGTCCTACAATGAGCAGTTCTTC,CASRDPGQGSYNEQFF
NA,TRBV9,TRBJ1-2,NA,TGTGCCAGCAGCCCGGGGGTGGGGTATGGCTACACCTTC,CASSPGVGYGYTF
NA,TRBV5-6,TRBJ1-2,NA,TGTGCCAGCAGCTGGGGGATACAGGGTAAAGGCAACTATGGCTACACCTTC,CASSWGIQGKGNYGYTF
NA,TRBV11-3,TRBJ1-2,NA,TGTGCCAGCAGCTCATTCGTTGAGCGCAAGAACTATGGCTACACCTTC,CASSSFVERKNYGYTF
NA,TRBV29-1,TRBJ2-3,NA,TGCAGCGTTGTACAGGGACGGAGCACAGATACGCAGTATTTT,CSVVQGRSTDTQYF
NA,TRBV15,TRBJ2-2,TRBD1,TGTGCCACCAGCAGGGGGGACAGCCTCTTAAGTCGGGAGCTGTTTTTT,CATSRGDSLLSRELFF
once,TRBV18,TRBJ2-7,TRBD1,TGTGCCAGCTCGCCGGCTGCGGCGCGGGGCAGGGGGCCCCCCTACGAGCAGTACTTC,CASSPAAARGRGPPYEQYF
few,TRBV11-3,TRBJ2-1,TRBD1,TGTGCCAGCAGCTCCGAGACAGGGTCATACAATGAGCAGTTCTTC,CASSSETGSYNEQFF
NA,TRBV7-2,TRBJ2-2,TRBD2,TGTGCCAGCAGCCCTTTACCTAGCGGGACGATCTCGAACACCGGGGAGCTGTTTTTT,CASSPLPSGTISNTGELFF
NA,TRBV30,TRBJ2-2,NA,TGTGCCTGGAGTGCTGGCGGGGGCTACACCGGGGAGCTGTTTTTT,CAWSAGGGYTGELFF
NA,TRBV6-6,TRBJ2-7,NA,TGTGCCAGCAGCGCCCAGGCGCTGCAGTACTTC,CASSAQALQYF
NA,TRBV19,TRBJ2-3,TRBD2,TGTGCCAGTAGTATCTCTTTAGCGGGAGCAGATACGCAGTATTTT,CASSISLAGADTQYF
NA,TRBV7-2,TRBJ2-3,TRBD2,TGTGCCAGCAGCGCACTAGCGGGGGGGCTGGATACGCAGTATTTT,CASSALAGGLDTQYF
NA,TRBV28,TRBJ2-2,NA,TGTGCCAGCGGAACTAGTTCCGGGGAGCTGTTTTTT,CASGTSSGELFF
NA,TRBV5-6,TRBJ1-2,NA,TGTGCCAGCAGCTTGGCGGGGGGCTACACCTTC,CASSLAGGYTF
NA,TRBV30,TRBJ2-7,TRBD1,TGTGCCTGGAGTGTACTCACAGGGGGCGAGCAGTACTTC,CAWSVLTGGEQYF
once,TRBV19,TRBJ2-7,TRBD1,TGTGCCAGTAGTATGGCGGGACAGGGCTACGAGCAGTACTTC,CASSMAGQGYEQYF
NA,TRBV30,TRBJ2-7,NA,TGTGCCTGGGAGGAACTTTACGAGCAGTACTTC,CAWEELYEQYF
NA,TRBV4-2,TRBJ2-5,TRBD1,TGTGCCAGCAGCCAGACCGGGACAGCAGAGACCCAGTACTTC,CASSQTGTAETQYF
NA,TRBV5-4,TRBJ2-1,NA,TGTGCCAGCAGCTCTCGGTGGGGCGACAATGAGCAGTTCTTC,CASSSRWGDNEQFF
NA,TRBV9,TRBJ2-3,TRBD2,TGTGCCAGCAGCGTAGTAGCGGGAGTAGGTACAGATACGCAGTATTTT,CASSVVAGVGTDTQYF
NA,TRBV7-9,TRBJ2-1,TRBD2,TGTGCCAGCAGCCCCCTCGGTAGCGGGATGGGGAGTGAGCAGTTCTTC,CASSPLGSGMGSEQFF
NA,TRBV5-1,TRBJ2-5,NA,TGCGCCAGCAGCTTAGGGGTAGAGACCCAGTACTTC,CASSLGVETQYF
NA,TRBV30,TRBJ1-2,TRBD1,TGTGCCTGGAGTGCCCCGGGACAGAACTATGGCTACACCTTC,CAWSAPGQNYGYTF
NA,TRBV14,TRBJ2-1,TRBD1,TGTGCCAGCAGCCAAGAGTGGCGGGACAGGGGGCTCTATGAGCAGTTCTTC,CASSQEWRDRGLYEQFF
NA,TRBV15,TRBJ1-4,NA,TGTGCCACCAGCAGGGACTACAATAATGAAAAACTGTTTTTT,CATSRDYNNEKLFF
many,TRBV30,TRBJ1-6,TRBD1,TGTGCCTGGAGGCAGATCGGACAGGGTTTAACTAGGAATTCACCCCTCCACTTT,CAWRQIGQGLTRNSPLHF